This T cell receptor (beta chain) was recovered during a study of CD4 T cells in relation to SARS-CoV-2 and coronaviruses. Here immunoSEQ multiplex PCR was the method, and the copy in TCRdb shows in-frame clones only, minus some. The data show approximately 50,000 clones, roughly nine tenths seen once. CD4 enrichment then naive enrichment separated naive from memory CD4+ cells. The CDR3 contains 15 residues. Germline CDR1 and CDR2: MDHEN and SYDVKM. Deletions cut 5 bases from V and 3 bases from J, with 16 bases between. This receptor was identified in an adult with COVID-19. The chain carries TRBV28 and TRBJ1-1; D is perhaps TRBD1 (6 bases). Sequenced: naive CD4+ T cells from PBMCs. Indicated subset: naive CD4+ T cells isolated by negative enrichment. This chain's CDR3 is CASSRGGEGYTEAFF. CDR3 nucleotides: TGTGCCAGCAGTAGGGGGGGGGAGGGTTACACTGAAGCTTTCTTT.